This record covers a single T cell receptor (beta chain). Authors' data handling: Estimates of nucleated cell counts were drawn from the amplification of reference gene primers. Only in-frame clones appear in the TCRdb table, and some are missing; sequencing was by immunoSEQ multiplex PCR. The V and J calls and the clone size are those of that table, but D and trimming were determined from the DNA. In the table there are approximately 55,000 clones, roughly nine tenths of which are singletons. This entry belongs to a study of blood T cell repertoires in COVID-19. About the study: The United States, Italy and Spain provided the acute and convalescent COVID-19 samples. PBMCs, B-cell-depleted T cells, or T cells were the source of the cDNA or gDNA that made up the material.

Per the germline V gene, CDR1 is GTSNPN and CDR2 is SVGIG (reference sequence). The CDR3 consists of 12 residues. The ends were cut back, 5 bases at V and 13 bases at J, with 15 bases in the middle. The J gene is TRBJ1-6, the V gene TRBV30; D is perhaps TRBD1 (6 bases). The material sequenced was peripheral blood. This receptor was identified in a man in his forties with acute or convalescent COVID-19. The CDR3 spells CAWGTTGNPLHF. In DNA form, the CDR3 reads TGTGCCTGGGGGACAACAGGGAACCCCCTCCACTTT.